Listed here are 20 T cell receptor beta chains from one sample, sequenced in a study of T cells after yellow fever vaccination (dated by TCRdb to between 2018 and 2021). Libraries were constructed by 5' RACE. Reads for this sample came from an Illumina NovaSeq 6000. The public sequencing data were trimmed at Q25 with fastp and processed into clonotypes with MiXCR by TCRdb, which kept only in-frame beta chains. Here each entry gathers all rows of one CDR3 protein and keeps the most common genes and DNA. The sample table holds 250,000 to 300,000 distinct CDR3 sequences, of which roughly 5% were seen once. The ten top clones hold under 3.5% of the sample. The treatment or condition label of this sample denotes: live attenuated yellow fever vaccine strain. The starting material was CD4+ T cells sorted from PBMCs, obtained on the day of the yellow fever booster vaccination. The receptors derive from a man in his late teens or twenties who received the YFV17D yellow fever vaccine.

The rearrangement joins TRBV6-5 to TRBJ1-3, with TRBD1 matching 9 bases. CDR3 length: 15 amino acids. V lost 6 bases and J lost 2; bases outside the gene matches: 5. Germline assignment: CDR1 MNHEY and CDR2 SVGAGI. The DNA for the CDR3 is TGTGCCAGCAGGTCACAGGGGGCAACTGGAAACACCATATATTTT. Protein product: CASRSQGATGNTIYF.

This clonotype was detected only a few times. This chain joins TRBV20-1 and TRBJ2-1, with 13 nucleotides matching TRBD2. CDR1 is DFQATT, CDR2 SNEGSKA, per germline (reference sequence). The CDR3 contains 14 residues. After removal of 6 bases from V and 8 bases from J, the junction contained 7 bases not matched to a gene. CDR3 coding DNA: TGCAGTGCCTGGACTAGCGGGGGACGGGATGAGCAGTTCTTC. Protein: CSAWTSGGRDEQFF.

This clonotype has at least ten counts. The V and J genes are TRBV24-1 and TRBJ1-1, with TRBD1 matching 7 bases. The CDR3 consists of 13 residues. Looked up from germline, CDR1 is KGHDR and CDR2 is SFDVKD. V shed 4 bases, J shed 6 bases, and the junction held 4 bases outside the gene matches. The CDR3 spells CATSDPGTAEAFF. The CDR3 DNA sequence: TGTGCCACCAGTGACCCTGGGACAGCTGAAGCTTTCTTT.

This clonotype was seen only a few times. The V call is TRBV7-9, the J call TRBJ1-1; 8 positions match TRBD1. The CDR3 contains 15 residues. Germline V CDR1 and CDR2: SEHNR, FQNEAQ (reference sequence). The J segment lost 3 bases and the V segment lost 7 bases, leaving 10 bases of the junction unmatched. CDR3 sequence reads: CASNAGQGGDTEAFF. DNA of the CDR3: TGTGCCAGCAACGCCGGACAGGGAGGCGACACTGAAGCTTTCTTT.

V usage is TRBV6-5 and J usage is TRBJ1-3; possible D gene TRBD1, 6 bases. The CDR3 is 14 residues long. CDR1 and CDR2 from the germline V gene are MNHEY and SVGAGI. Between the trimmed V and J ends, which lost 2 bases and 7 bases, there was a span of 12 bases. This CDR3 reads CASSYGGGANTIYF. CDR3 nucleotide sequence: TGTGCCAGCAGTTACGGAGGGGGGGCGAACACCATATATTTT.

This clonotype was observed a few times. J is TRBJ1-1 and V is TRBV12-3 or TRBV12-4, with TRBD1 as a possible D gene (5 bases). The length of the CDR3 is 14 residues. Trimming stripped 4 bases from V and 4 bases from J, with 13 bases between. CDR3 in DNA: TGTGCCAGCAGTTCCCCTCGGCAGGGCACTGAAGCTTTCTTT. It translates to CASSSPRQGTEAFF.

In this sample, this clonotype turned up a few times. The gene calls are TRBV18 and TRBJ1-1; 9 bases map to TRBD1. Trimming at V came to 1 base and at J to 6 bases, leaving 3 bases not matched to a gene. CDR1 KGHSH and CDR2 LQKENI come from the germline V gene. This CDR3 has 14 residues. The CDR3 DNA reads as TGTGCCAGCTCACCACGACAGGGGGAGGCTGAAGCTTTCTTT. Translating gives CASSPRQGEAEAFF.

This clonotype was found many times. J is TRBJ2-1 and V is TRBV20-1, with unresolved D. Germline V gene lookup returns CDR1 DFQATT and CDR2 SNEGSKA (reference sequence). The CDR3 sequence is 14 residues long. The V end lost 6 bases, the J end lost 6 bases, and 18 bases lay between the germline ends. The CDR3 region has the DNA TGCAGTGCAAGACCCCCCATCAGGTCCAATGAGCAGTTCTTC. Translating gives CSARPPIRSNEQFF.

This clonotype has more than one count but fewer than ten. The rearrangement uses TRBV5-1 and TRBJ2-1, with 11 bases matching TRBD2. The CDR3 spans 15 residues. The germline gives CDR1 SGHRS, CDR2 YFSETQ. Germline trimming cut 3 bases from V and 4 bases from J; bases unmatched to any gene: 3. The CDR3 region is CASSWGLADYNEQFF. In nucleotides, the CDR3 is TGCGCCAGCAGCTGGGGACTAGCGGATTACAATGAGCAGTTCTTC.

V usage is TRBV12-3 or TRBV12-4 and J usage is TRBJ2-1, with D possibly TRBD1 on 7 matching bases. This CDR3 is 16 amino acids long. The V and J ends lost 3 bases and 4 bases respectively, with 16 bases between them. CDR3 sequence: CASSFPGGRGYNEQFF. The CDR3 DNA reads as TGTGCCAGCAGTTTTCCAGGGGGGCGCGGGTACAATGAGCAGTTCTTC.

The table lists this clonotype with a few counts. This sequence joins TRBV12-3 or TRBV12-4 and TRBJ2-5; the D gene is possibly TRBD1 (5 bases). The CDR3 covers 14 residues. Trimming took 3 bases from V and 1 from J, leaving 9 bases between them. CDR3 residues: CASSFDSSQETQYF. CDR3 bases: TGTGCCAGCAGTTTTGACAGCAGCCAAGAGACCCAGTACTTC.

This clonotype has only a few counts. V and J are TRBV18 and TRBJ2-4; either TRBD1 or TRBD2 may fit D (5 bases each). Trimming took 6 bases from V and 8 from J, leaving 17 bases between them. The V gene's germline CDR1 is KGHSH and CDR2 LQKENI. The CDR3 runs 14 residues. Here the CDR3 reads CASSPPGRGYIQYF. CDR3 sequence (DNA): TGTGCCAGCTCCCCCCCGGGCCGGGGCTACATTCAGTACTTC.

Only a few counts were recorded for this clonotype. The CDR3 sequence is CASNQDWKGGGQFF. The CDR3 coding sequence is TGTGCCAGCAACCAGGACTGGAAGGGAGGAGGGCAGTTCTTC. The rearrangement joins TRBV12-3 or TRBV12-4 to TRBJ2-1; tentative D call: TRBD2 (6 bases). V gave up 7 bases and J gave up 12 bases, with 22 bases separating them. CDR3 length equals 14 residues.

This clonotype was counted at least ten times. The rearrangement joins TRBV6-2 or TRBV6-3 to TRBJ2-6; TRBD1 or TRBD2 may be the D gene (5 bases each). The CDR3 is made up of 19 amino acids. Germline-derived CDR1 and CDR2 are MNHEY and SVGEGT. Trimming cost V 0 bases and J 0 bases, with 15 bases left between them. CDR3 DNA sequence: TGTGCCAGCAGTTACTCCGTGCTCCGGGGCAGCTCTGGGGCCAACGTCCTGACTTTC. It translates to CASSYSVLRGSSGANVLTF.

This clonotype was detected ten times or more. The gene calls are TRBV5-1 and TRBJ2-7; no clear D. The CDR3 is 15 residues long. V gave up 0 bases and J gave up 1 base, with 11 bases separating them. CDR1 and CDR2 from the germline V gene are SGHRS and YFSETQ. DNA for the CDR3: TGCGCCAGCAGCTTGGACCCACACGGTTCCTACGAGCAGTACTTC. Its translation is CASSLDPHGSYEQYF. The complete variable domain, with remaining parts taken from reference TRBV5-1 and TRBJ2-7, reads KAGVTQTPRYLIKTRGQQVTLSCSPISGHRSVSWYQQTPGQGLQFLFEYFSETQRNKGNFPGRFSGRQFSNSRSEMNVSTLELGDSALYLCASSLDPHGSYEQYFGPGTRLTVT.

This sequence joins TRBV6-2 or TRBV6-3 and TRBJ2-3; D perhaps matches TRBD2 (6 bases). V was pared by 10 bases and J by 3 bases, with 14 bases between. Germline lookup yields CDR1 MNHEY and CDR2 SVGEGT. The CDR3 runs to 13 residues. CDR3 in DNA: TGTGCCACCACGGGGGTGGGGACAGATACGCAGTATTTT. Amino acids: CATTGVGTDTQYF.

This clonotype was seen more than once but under ten times. This sequence joins TRBV19 and TRBJ1-3; D may be TRBD1 (5 bases). The germline CDR1 and CDR2 sequences are LNHDA and SQIVND (reference sequence). The CDR3 sequence is 15 residues long. V gave up 6 bases and J gave up 4 bases, with 16 bases separating them. CDR3 sequence: CASRREQAAGNTIYF. The CDR3 region has the DNA TGTGCCAGTAGGCGGGAACAGGCAGCAGGAAACACCATATATTTT.

This clonotype occurred many times. The rearrangement uses TRBV18 and TRBJ1-6; D gene ambiguous. This CDR3 contains 18 residues. The V end was cut by 3 bases, the J end by 7 bases, with 22 bases between. Germline CDR1 and CDR2: KGHSH and LQKENI. CDR3 region: CASSPVARGGTVNSPLHF. The CDR3 DNA sequence: TGTGCCAGCTCACCGGTTGCCAGAGGAGGCACTGTGAATTCACCCCTCCACTTT. Filled out from reference TRBV18 and TRBJ1-6, the complete variable domain reads NAGVMQNPRHLVRRRGQEARLRCSPMKGHSHVYWYRQLPEEGLKFMVYLQKENIIDESGMPKERFSAEFPKEGPSILRIQQVVRGDSAAYFCASSPVARGGTVNSPLHFGNGTRLTVT.

The gene calls are TRBV7-2 and TRBJ1-6; tentative D call: TRBD1 (6 bases). Germline lookup yields CDR1 SGHTA and CDR2 FQGNSA. The CDR3 covers 17 residues. V shed 1 base and J shed 0 bases, with 10 bases lying between them. CDR3 sequence (DNA): TGTGCCAGCAGCTTAGTAGGGGGAAGCTCCTATAATTCACCCCTCCACTTT. It translates to CASSLVGGSSYNSPLHF.

This clonotype was recorded at least ten times. V is TRBV4-3 and J is TRBJ2-5; D unclear. CDR1 and CDR2 from the germline V gene are LGHNA and YSLEER. This CDR3 region has 15 residues. V lost 3 bases and J lost 5, with 16 bases in between. CDR3 DNA: TGCGCCAGCAGCCATGCACTTGAGTATCGGGAGACCCAGTACTTC. Protein: CASSHALEYRETQYF.